This T cell receptor (beta chain) was retrieved from a study of regulatory T cells in long-lasting Graves disease. A few counts support this clonotype. The antigen remains unidentified. Described time point: persistent/refractory GD, antithyroid drugs over 5 years with positive TRAb. From PBMCs, RNA was extracted and then used to make the TCR library. Study results and limitations: When disease was persistent, TRBV28, TRBJ1-2 and TRBJ2-5 were the favored segments.

The V and J ends lost 5 bases and 0 bases respectively, with 15 bases between them. Germline V gene data show CDR1 as MNHEY and CDR2 as SVGEGT. The CDR3 runs 16 residues. Arm-PCR of CDR3 regions and iRepertoire HTBI primers were used to build TCR beta libraries. TCRdb itself ran the multiplex PCR reads through MiXCR, one entry per CDR3 protein. The table has nearly 350,000 distinct CDR3 sequences, around 19% seen once. This receptor was obtained from a female donor with Graves disease. This specimen was peripheral blood mononuclear cells (PBMCs), taken when the disease was refractory, from a patient treated with antithyroid drugs. The rearrangement uses TRBV6-2 or TRBV6-3 and TRBJ2-3; D gene ambiguous. The CDR3: CASSDIGYSSTDTQYF. As DNA, the CDR3 is TGTGCCAGCAGTGACATTGGATACTCTAGCACAGATACGCAGTATTTT.